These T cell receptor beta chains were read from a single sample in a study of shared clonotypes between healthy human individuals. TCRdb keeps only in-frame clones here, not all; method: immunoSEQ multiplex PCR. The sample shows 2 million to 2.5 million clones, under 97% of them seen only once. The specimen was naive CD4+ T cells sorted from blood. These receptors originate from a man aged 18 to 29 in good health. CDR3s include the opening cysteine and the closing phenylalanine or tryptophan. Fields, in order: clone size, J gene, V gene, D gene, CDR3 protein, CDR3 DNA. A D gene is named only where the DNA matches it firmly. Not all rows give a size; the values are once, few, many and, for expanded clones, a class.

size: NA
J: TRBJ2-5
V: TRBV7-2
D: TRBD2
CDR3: CASSLAGTSGGETQYF
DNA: TGTGCCAGCAGCTTAGCGGGTACTAGCGGGGGAGAGACCCAGTACTTC

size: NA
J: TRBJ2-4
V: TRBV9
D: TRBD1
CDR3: CASSVAGQGAKNIQYF
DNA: TGTGCCAGCAGCGTAGCCGGACAGGGAGCCAAAAACATTCAGTACTTC

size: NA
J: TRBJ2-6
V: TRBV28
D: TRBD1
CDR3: CASSSGTVSGANVLTF
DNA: TGTGCCAGCAGTTCGGGGACAGTCTCTGGGGCCAACGTCCTGACTTTC

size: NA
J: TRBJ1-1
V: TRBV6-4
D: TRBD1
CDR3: CASLNYRGLNTEAFF
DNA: TGTGCCAGTCTAAACTACAGGGGCCTGAACACTGAAGCTTTCTTT

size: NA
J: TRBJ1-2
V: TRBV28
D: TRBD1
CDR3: CASSGGTGGSYGYTF
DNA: TGTGCCAGCAGTGGGGGGACAGGGGGCAGCTATGGCTACACCTTC

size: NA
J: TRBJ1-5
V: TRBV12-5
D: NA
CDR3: CASGLPQGKGQPQHF
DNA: TGTGCTAGTGGTTTGCCCCAGGGGAAGGGACAGCCCCAGCATTTT

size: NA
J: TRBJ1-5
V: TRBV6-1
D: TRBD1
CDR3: CASHRGNQPQHF
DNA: TGTGCCAGCCACAGGGGGAATCAGCCCCAGCATTTT

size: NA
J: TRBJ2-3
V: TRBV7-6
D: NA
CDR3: CASSLEGSDTQYF
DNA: TGTGCCAGCAGCTTAGAGGGATCAGATACGCAGTATTTT

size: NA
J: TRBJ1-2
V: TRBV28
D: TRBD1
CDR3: CASSLTGTGKGYTF
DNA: TGTGCCAGCAGCCTGACCGGGACAGGGAAAGGCTACACCTTC

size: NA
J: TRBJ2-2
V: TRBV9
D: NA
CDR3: CASSGTRGGELFF
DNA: TGTGCCAGCAGCGGCACACGAGGAGGGGAGCTGTTTTTT

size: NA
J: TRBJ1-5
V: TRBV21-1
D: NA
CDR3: CASIRSQGSNQPQHF
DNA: TGTGCCAGCATCAGGTCCCAGGGGAGCAATCAGCCCCAGCATTTT

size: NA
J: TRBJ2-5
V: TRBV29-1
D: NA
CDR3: CSVEGVSKETQYF
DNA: TGCAGCGTTGAGGGGGTTTCCAAAGAGACCCAGTACTTC

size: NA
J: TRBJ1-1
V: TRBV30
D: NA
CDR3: CAWSPTHYAEAFF
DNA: TGTGCCTGGAGTCCCACGCATTACGCTGAAGCTTTCTTT

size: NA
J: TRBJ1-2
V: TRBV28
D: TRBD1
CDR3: CASSGNRGNNGYTF
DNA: TGTGCCAGCAGTGGTAACAGGGGGAACAATGGCTACACCTTC

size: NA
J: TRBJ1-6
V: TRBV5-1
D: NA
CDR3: CASSLAGGWVSPLHF
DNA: TGCGCCAGCAGCTTGGCCGGGGGCTGGGTCTCACCCCTCCACTTT

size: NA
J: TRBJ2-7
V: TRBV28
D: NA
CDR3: CASSSGLLGGRSYEQYF
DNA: TGTGCCAGCTCCTCAGGCCTACTCGGGGGTCGCTCCTACGAGCAGTACTTC

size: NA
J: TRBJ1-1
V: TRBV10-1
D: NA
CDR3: CASSESPRRGNTEAFF
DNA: TGCGCCAGCAGTGAGTCCCCCAGGAGGGGAAACACTGAAGCTTTCTTT

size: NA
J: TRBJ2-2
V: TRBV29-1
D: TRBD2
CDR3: CSVSGILTGELFF
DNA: TGCAGCGTCAGCGGGATTCTCACCGGGGAGCTGTTTTTT

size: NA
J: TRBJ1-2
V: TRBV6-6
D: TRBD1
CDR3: CASNGPRQGLNYGYTF
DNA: TGTGCCAGCAACGGTCCCAGACAGGGGCTGAACTATGGCTACACCTTC

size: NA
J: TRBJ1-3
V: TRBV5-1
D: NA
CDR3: CASSLGSSGNTIYF
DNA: TGCGCCAGCAGCTTGGGCAGCTCTGGAAACACCATATATTTT

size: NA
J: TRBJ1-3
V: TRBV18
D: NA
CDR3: CASSPTLGKSSGNTIYF
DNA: TGTGCCAGCTCGCCCACTTTAGGGAAATCATCTGGAAACACCATATATTTT

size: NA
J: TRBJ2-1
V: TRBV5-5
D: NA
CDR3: CASSLDTGLEQFF
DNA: TGTGCCAGCAGCTTGGATACTGGGCTTGAGCAGTTCTTC

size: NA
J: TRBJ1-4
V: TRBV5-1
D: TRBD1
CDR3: CASSLPGQGNEKLFF
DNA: TGCGCCAGCAGCTTGCCGGGACAGGGAAATGAAAAACTGTTTTTT

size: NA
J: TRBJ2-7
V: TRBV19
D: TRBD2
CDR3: CASSKTSGSYEQYF
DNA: TGTGCCAGTAGTAAGACTAGCGGGTCCTACGAGCAGTACTTC

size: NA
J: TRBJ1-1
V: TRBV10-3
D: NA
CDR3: CAIYGGGKTEAFF
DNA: TGTGCCATCTATGGAGGGGGTAAAACTGAAGCTTTCTTT

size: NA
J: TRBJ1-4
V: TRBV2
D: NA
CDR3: CASSEVTLGQPEKLFF
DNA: TGTGCCAGCAGTGAAGTGACTTTAGGACAGCCCGAAAAACTGTTTTTT

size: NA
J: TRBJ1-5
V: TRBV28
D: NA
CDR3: CASSGEYVKPQHF
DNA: TGTGCCAGCAGTGGGGAATACGTGAAGCCCCAGCATTTT

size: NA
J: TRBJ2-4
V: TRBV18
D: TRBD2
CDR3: CASSPGGENIQYF
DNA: TGTGCCAGCTCACCAGGGGGGGAAAACATTCAGTACTTC

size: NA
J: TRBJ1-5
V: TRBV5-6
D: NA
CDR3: CASSSSEIQGRGFNQPQHF
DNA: TGTGCCAGCAGCTCCTCAGAAATACAGGGTAGGGGGTTCAATCAGCCCCAGCATTTT

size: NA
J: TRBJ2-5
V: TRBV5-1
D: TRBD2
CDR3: CASSLGGLGETQYF
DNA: TGCGCCAGCAGCTTGGGTGGACTAGGAGAGACCCAGTACTTC

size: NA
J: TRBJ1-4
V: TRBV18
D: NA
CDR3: CASSPSDTVFPEKLFF
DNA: TGTGCCAGCTCACCGTCGGACACGGTCTTTCCGGAAAAACTGTTTTTT

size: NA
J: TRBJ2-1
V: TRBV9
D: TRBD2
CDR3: CASSGGLAGENEQFF
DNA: TGTGCCAGCAGCGGGGGACTAGCGGGTGAGAATGAGCAGTTCTTC

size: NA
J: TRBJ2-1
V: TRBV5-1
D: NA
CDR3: CASSPGTGNNEQFF
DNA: TGCGCCAGCAGCCCCGGGACTGGCAACAATGAGCAGTTCTTC

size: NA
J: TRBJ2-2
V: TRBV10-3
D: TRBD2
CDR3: CATNSGGNTGELFF
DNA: TGTGCCACCAATAGCGGGGGGAACACCGGGGAGCTGTTTTTT

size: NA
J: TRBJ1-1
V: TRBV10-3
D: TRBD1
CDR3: CAISAGQGSTEAFF
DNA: TGTGCCATCAGTGCGGGACAGGGAAGCACTGAAGCTTTCTTT

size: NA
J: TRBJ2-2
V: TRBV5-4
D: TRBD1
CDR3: CASSSGGTGGYTGELFF
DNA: TGTGCCAGCAGCTCGGGTGGGACAGGGGGTTACACCGGGGAGCTGTTTTTT

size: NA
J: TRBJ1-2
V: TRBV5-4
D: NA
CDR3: CASSPRGTYGYTF
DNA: TGTGCCAGCAGCCCCCGCGGGACCTATGGCTACACCTTC

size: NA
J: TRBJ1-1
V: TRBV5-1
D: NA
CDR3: CASRFTGDTEAFF
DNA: TGCGCCAGCAGGTTTACGGGGGACACTGAAGCTTTCTTT

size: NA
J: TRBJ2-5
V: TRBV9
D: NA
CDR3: CASSVEGNQETQYF
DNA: TGTGCCAGCAGCGTAGAGGGTAACCAAGAGACCCAGTACTTC

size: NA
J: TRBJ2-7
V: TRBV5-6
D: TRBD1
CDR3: CASSPWTGRNYEQYF
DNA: TGTGCCAGCAGCCCCTGGACAGGACGGAACTACGAGCAGTACTTC

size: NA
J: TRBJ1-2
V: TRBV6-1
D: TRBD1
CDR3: CASSEATGGGYGYTF
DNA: TGTGCCAGCAGTGAAGCCACAGGGGGCGGGTATGGCTACACCTTC

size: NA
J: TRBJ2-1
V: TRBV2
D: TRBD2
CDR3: CASSGTSGRYNEQFF
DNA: TGTGCCAGCAGTGGGACTAGCGGGAGGTACAATGAGCAGTTCTTC

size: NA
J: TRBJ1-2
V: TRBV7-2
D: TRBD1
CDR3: CASSRTGPNYGYTF
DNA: TGTGCCAGCAGTCGGACAGGGCCCAACTATGGCTACACCTTC

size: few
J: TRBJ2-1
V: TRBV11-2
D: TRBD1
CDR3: CASSLSWTGISYNEQFF
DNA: TGTGCCAGCAGCTTATCATGGACAGGTATCTCCTACAATGAGCAGTTCTTC

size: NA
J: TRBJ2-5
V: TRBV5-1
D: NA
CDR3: CASSLTSLSETQYF
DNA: TGCGCCAGCAGCCTTACTAGCCTCTCAGAGACCCAGTACTTC

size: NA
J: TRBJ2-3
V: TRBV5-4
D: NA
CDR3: CASSSLVAGTDTQYF
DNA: TGTGCCAGCAGCTCTTTGGTAGCTGGCACAGATACGCAGTATTTT

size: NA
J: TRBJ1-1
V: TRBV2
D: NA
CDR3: CARLVSPLVLAEAFF
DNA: TGTGCCAGATTAGTCTCTCCGTTAGTTCTCGCTGAAGCTTTCTTT

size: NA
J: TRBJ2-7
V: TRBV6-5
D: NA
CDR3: CASSYSPGSSYEQYF
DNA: TGTGCCAGCAGTTACTCCCCGGGGAGCTCCTACGAGCAGTACTTC

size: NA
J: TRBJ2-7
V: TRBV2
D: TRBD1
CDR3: CASSWTGSSEGEQYF
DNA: TGTGCCAGCAGTTGGACAGGGAGTAGCGAGGGGGAGCAGTACTTC

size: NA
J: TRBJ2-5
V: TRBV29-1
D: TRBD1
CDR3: CSAGTGAGETQYF
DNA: TGCAGCGCCGGGACAGGGGCAGGGGAGACCCAGTACTTC

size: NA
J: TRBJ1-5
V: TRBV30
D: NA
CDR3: CAWSPGEPQPQHF
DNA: TGTGCCTGGAGTCCAGGGGAGCCTCAGCCCCAGCATTTT

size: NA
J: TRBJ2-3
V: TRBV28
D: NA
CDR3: CASLGVSTDTQYF
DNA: TGTGCCAGCTTAGGTGTTAGCACAGATACGCAGTATTTT

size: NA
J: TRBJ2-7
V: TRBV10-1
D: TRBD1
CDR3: CASGTGTGLNEQYF
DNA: TGCGCCAGCGGAACCGGGACAGGGCTAAACGAGCAGTACTTC

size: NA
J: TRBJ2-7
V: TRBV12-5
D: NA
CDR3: CASGRDGHYEQYF
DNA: TGTGCTAGTGGACGGGACGGCCACTACGAGCAGTACTTC

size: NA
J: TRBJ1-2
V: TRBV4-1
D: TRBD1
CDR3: CASSHLGQGRYGYTF
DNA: TGCGCCAGCAGCCACCTCGGACAGGGTAGATATGGCTACACCTTC

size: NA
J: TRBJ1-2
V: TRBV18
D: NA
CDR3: CASSPDRNLYGYTF
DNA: TGTGCCAGCTCACCAGATCGCAACCTCTATGGCTACACCTTC

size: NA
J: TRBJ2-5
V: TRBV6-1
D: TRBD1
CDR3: CASSFQGAGETQYF
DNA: TGTGCCAGCAGTTTCCAGGGGGCTGGAGAGACCCAGTACTTC